The rows below give T cell receptor beta chains drawn from one sample of a study of shared T cell receptors in the human thymus. Using immunoSEQ multiplex PCR, the repertoire was profiled, and TCRdb retains in-frame clones only, with some absent. The data contain more than 550,000 clones, approximately 85% of them singletons. The same specimen was also included in a second study, on human thymus T cells.

The sample taken for sequencing was thymocytes. The receptors come from a girl younger than two with a congenital heart defect. The CDR3 runs from the conserved cysteine through the conserved F or W. Each record gives: J gene, V gene, CDR3 protein.

>TRBJ2-1|TRBV27
CASSPSRGLAINEQFF
>TRBJ2-1|TRBV10-1
CASSGTSGGNNEQFF
>TRBJ2-2|TRBV7-6
CASSQPRTGYTGELFF
>TRBJ2-7|TRBV7-9
CASSLTGETAYEQYF
>TRBJ2-7|TRBV27
CASSSTDSSYEQYF
>TRBJ1-5|TRBV5-6
CASSSRRGGDSNQPQHF
>TRBJ1-1|TRBV6-4
CASSDPTSGEAFF
>TRBJ1-1|TRBV5-4
CASSLPGDLSTEAFF
>TRBJ1-2|TRBV29-1
CSVSGGQHYGYTF
>TRBJ1-6|TRBV7-2
CASSLIRDRDSPLHF
>TRBJ2-3|TRBV6-1
CASNRFTDTQYF
>TRBJ1-6|TRBV5-1
CASSLTPLLSYNSPLHF
>TRBJ2-7|TRBV28
CASYRQGAYEQYF
>TRBJ1-1|TRBV5-6
CASSLLGDMNTEAFF
>TRBJ1-6|TRBV6-5
CASSYSTNSYNSPLHF
>TRBJ1-1|TRBV10-3
CAISGLGRTPHINTEAFF
>TRBJ1-6|TRBV19
CASSTPGGHNSPLHF
>TRBJ1-5|TRBV19
CASSNTGVSGNQPQHF
>TRBJ2-5|TRBV25-1
CASSEAGGTAAQYF
>TRBJ2-6|TRBV28
CASSPLGANVLTF
>TRBJ1-2|TRBV4-1
CASSQDLSPGQGHYGYTF
>TRBJ2-1|TRBV11-2
CASSPTSGGGPYNEQFF
>TRBJ1-4|TRBV12-5
CASGLEQVGNEKLFF
>TRBJ2-5|TRBV2
CASSDHAGGRQETQYF
>TRBJ2-1|TRBV4-1
CASSQAAGGPTAKTYNEQFF
>TRBJ1-2|TRBV4-1
CASSHRTGENYGYTF
>TRBJ1-2|TRBV13
CASSSRQGRDTF
>TRBJ1-1|TRBV6-6
CASSYAVEAFF
>TRBJ1-2|TRBV5-1
CASSLKGAGGYTF
>TRBJ1-1|TRBV30
CAWSVNHGTGGTEAFF
>TRBJ1-5|TRBV6-1
CATDRGQGNQPQHF
>TRBJ1-2|TRBV30
CAWSEQIQGSATF
>TRBJ1-1|TRBV29-1
CSSRQRAGKNTEAFF
>TRBJ1-1|TRBV12-5
CASGLARDRGAFF
>TRBJ1-1|TRBV6-6
CATHPWLDTEAFF
>TRBJ2-5|TRBV5-1
CASSLSAIAETQYF
>.|TRBV5-1
CASSWRSTSHDEQYF
>TRBJ1-6|TRBV7-2
CASSLERFGNSPLHF
>TRBJ2-3|TRBV13
CASSSPTGEEDTQYF
>TRBJ1-4|TRBV2
CASRFTGGEKLFF
>TRBJ1-1|TRBV9
CASSQYRGRVNTEAFF
>TRBJ1-2|TRBV11-2
CASNSHGRGSNYGYTF
>TRBJ1-4|TRBV28
CASSPPRDRPNEKLFF
>TRBJ2-1|TRBV6-4
CASSDGTSGAPWAHEQFF